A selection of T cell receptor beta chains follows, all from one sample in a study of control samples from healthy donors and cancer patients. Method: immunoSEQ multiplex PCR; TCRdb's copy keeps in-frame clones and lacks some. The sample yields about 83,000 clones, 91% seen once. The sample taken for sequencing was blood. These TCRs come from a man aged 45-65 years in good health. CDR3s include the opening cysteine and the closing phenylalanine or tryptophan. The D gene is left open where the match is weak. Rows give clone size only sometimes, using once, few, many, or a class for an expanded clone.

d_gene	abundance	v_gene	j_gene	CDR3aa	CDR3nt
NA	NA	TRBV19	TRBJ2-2	CASRLGGELFF	TGTGCCAGTAGGCTGGGGGGGGAGCTGTTTTTT
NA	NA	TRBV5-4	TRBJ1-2	CASRGGIDYGYTF	TGTGCCAGCAGGGGAGGGATCGATTATGGCTACACCTTC
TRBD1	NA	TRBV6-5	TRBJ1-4	CASERQGAANEKLFF	TGTGCCAGCGAAAGACAGGGGGCGGCTAATGAAAAACTGTTTTTT
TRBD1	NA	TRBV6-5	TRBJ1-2	CASSSPTGGYGYTF	TGTGCCAGCAGTTCCCCGACAGGGGGCTATGGCTACACCTTC
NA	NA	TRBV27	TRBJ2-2	CASSFGGSRPNTGELFF	TGTGCCAGCAGTTTTGGGGGTTCCAGACCGAACACCGGGGAGCTGTTTTTT
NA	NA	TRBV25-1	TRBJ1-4	CASGGEATEEKLFF	TGTGCCAGCGGGGGGGAGGCTACAGAGGAAAAACTGTTTTTT
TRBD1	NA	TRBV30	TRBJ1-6	CAWSQRWGQGSSPLHF	TGTGCCTGGAGTCAAAGGTGGGGACAGGGGAGTTCACCCCTCCACTTT
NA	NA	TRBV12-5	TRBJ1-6	CASGVDYNSPLHF	TGTGCTAGTGGTGTCGACTATAATTCACCCCTCCACTTT
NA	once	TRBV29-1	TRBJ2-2	CSVDRSTGELFF	TGCAGCGTAGACAGGAGCACCGGGGAGCTGTTTTTT
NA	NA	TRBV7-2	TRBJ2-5	CASSLTGSWETQYF	TGTGCCAGCAGCTTGACGGGATCTTGGGAGACCCAGTACTTC
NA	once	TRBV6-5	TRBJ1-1	CATRYGNTEAFF	TGTGCAACCAGATACGGAAACACTGAAGCTTTCTTT
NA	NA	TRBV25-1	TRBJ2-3	CASCPQGIGTDTQYF	TGTGCCAGCTGCCCCCAGGGGATAGGCACAGATACGCAGTATTTT
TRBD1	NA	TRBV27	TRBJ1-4	CASSLGRAGGEKLFF	TGTGCCAGCAGTTTGGGGAGGGCAGGGGGGGAAAAACTGTTTTTT
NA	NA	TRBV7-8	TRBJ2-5	CASTLRYGQGGETQYF	TGTGCCAGCACGCTTAGATATGGGCAGGGCGGGGAGACCCAGTACTTC
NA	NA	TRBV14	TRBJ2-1	CASSQEQGRAYNEQFF	TGTGCCAGCAGCCAAGAACAGGGGAGGGCCTACAATGAGCAGTTCTTC
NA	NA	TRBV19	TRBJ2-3	CASSIGVLTDTQYF	TGTGCCAGTAGTATCGGGGTATTAACAGATACGCAGTATTTT
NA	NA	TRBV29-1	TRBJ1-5	CSVEFDHGGSQHF	TGCAGCGTTGAATTTGACCACGGCGGGAGCCAGCATTTT
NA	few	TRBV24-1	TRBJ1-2	CATSDLDRLYGYTF	TGTGCCACCAGTGATCTGGACCGCCTCTATGGCTACACCTTC
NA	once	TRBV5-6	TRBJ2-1	CASSLNGPEQFF	TGTGCCAGCAGCTTGAATGGGCCAGAGCAGTTCTTC
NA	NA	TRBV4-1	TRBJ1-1	CASSQDQGISEAFF	TGCGCCAGCAGCCAGGACCAGGGGATATCTGAAGCTTTCTTT
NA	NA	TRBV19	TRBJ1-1	CASSKANRETFF	TGTGCCAGTAGTAAAGCTAACAGGGAAACTTTCTTT
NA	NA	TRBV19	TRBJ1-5	CASSIRGLGNQPQHF	TGTGCCAGTAGTATTCGAGGGCTCGGCAATCAGCCCCAGCATTTT
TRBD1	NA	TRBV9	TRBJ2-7	CASSVGTGGSYEQYF	TGTGCCAGCAGCGTGGGGACAGGGGGCTCCTACGAGCAGTACTTC
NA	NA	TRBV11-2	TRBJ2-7	CASSLGRVRYEQYF	TGTGCCAGCAGCTTAGGAAGGGTCCGGTACGAGCAGTACTTC
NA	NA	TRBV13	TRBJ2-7	CASSLGQHPYEQYF	TGTGCCAGCAGCTTAGGGCAACATCCCTACGAGCAGTACTTC
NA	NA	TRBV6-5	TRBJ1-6	CASSDQGAGDSPLHF	TGTGCCAGCAGCGACCAAGGGGCAGGGGATTCACCCCTCCACTTT
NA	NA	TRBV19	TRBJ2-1	CASTPASRGEQFF	TGTGCCAGTACCCCCGCCTCCCGCGGTGAGCAGTTCTTC
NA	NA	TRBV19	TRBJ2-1	CASSPMEGPPYNEQFF	TGTGCCAGTAGTCCGATGGAGGGGCCACCCTACAATGAGCAGTTCTTC
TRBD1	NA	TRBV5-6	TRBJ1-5	CASSWGQGAQPQHF	TGTGCCAGCAGCTGGGGACAGGGGGCTCAGCCCCAGCATTTT
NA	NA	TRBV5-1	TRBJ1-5	CASSLEGSEGQPQHF	TGCGCCAGCAGCTTGGAAGGATCCGAAGGTCAGCCCCAGCATTTT
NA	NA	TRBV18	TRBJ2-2	CASSPLNKGRARELFF	TGTGCCAGCTCACCACTCAACAAGGGAAGGGCACGGGAGCTGTTTTTT
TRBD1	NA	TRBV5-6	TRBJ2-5	CASSLRGQGEETQYF	TGTGCCAGCAGCCTGAGGGGGCAGGGTGAGGAGACCCAGTACTTC
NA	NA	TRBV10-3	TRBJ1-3	CAFRLGNTIYF	TGTGCCTTCCGACTGGGAAACACCATATATTTT
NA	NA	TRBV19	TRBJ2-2	CAIRGMFTGELFF	TGTGCCATTAGGGGTATGTTCACCGGGGAGCTGTTTTTT
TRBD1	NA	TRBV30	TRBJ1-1	CACGQGRGMNTEAFF	TGTGCCTGCGGACAGGGAAGGGGCATGAACACTGAAGCTTTCTTT
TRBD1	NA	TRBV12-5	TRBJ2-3	CASGVRDRDTDTQYF	TGTGCTAGTGGTGTCCGGGACAGGGACACAGATACGCAGTATTTT
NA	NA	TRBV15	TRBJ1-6	CATSSSGLDVSPLHF	TGTGCCACCAGCAGCTCGGGCCTCGATGTATCACCCCTCCACTTT
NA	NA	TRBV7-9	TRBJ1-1	CASSLTGGYGTEAFF	TGTGCCAGCAGCTTAACGGGGGGATACGGCACTGAAGCTTTCTTT
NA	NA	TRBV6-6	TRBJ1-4	CASSYSRPLNEKLFF	TGTGCCAGCAGTTACTCTAGACCCCTTAATGAAAAACTGTTTTTT
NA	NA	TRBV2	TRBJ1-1	CASSEALREGTEAFF	TGTGCCAGCAGTGAAGCGCTGAGGGAGGGGACTGAAGCTTTCTTT